The T cell receptor (beta chain) under discussion was sequenced for a study of beta chain features in type 1 diabetes. The authors reverse transcribed all of the isolated RNA, so sequencing captured expressed TCRB transcripts. The repertoire was sequenced with immunoSEQ multiplex PCR; TCRdb's copy has only in-frame clones and lacks some. The table lists over 500,000 clones, roughly a sixth of them singletons. Trimming stripped 4 bases from V and 6 bases from J, with 4 bases between. Germline CDR1 reads DFQATT; CDR2 reads SNEGSKA (reference sequence). The CDR3 extends over 10 amino acids. Staining for CD45RO/CCR7/CD25/CD127/CD95/CD27 allowed sorting of CD4+ naive, central memory, regulatory and stem cell-like memory cells. This clone was found a few times. The sample contains more than one DNA sequence encoding this CDR3.

The receptor was derived from a man aged 18 to 35 in good health. The rearrangement joins TRBV20-1 to TRBJ2-1; D ambiguous. Sequencing input: naive CD4+ T cells from blood. CDR3 coding DNA: TGCAGTGCTACCCGCAATGAGCAGTTCTTC. It encodes CSATRNEQFF.